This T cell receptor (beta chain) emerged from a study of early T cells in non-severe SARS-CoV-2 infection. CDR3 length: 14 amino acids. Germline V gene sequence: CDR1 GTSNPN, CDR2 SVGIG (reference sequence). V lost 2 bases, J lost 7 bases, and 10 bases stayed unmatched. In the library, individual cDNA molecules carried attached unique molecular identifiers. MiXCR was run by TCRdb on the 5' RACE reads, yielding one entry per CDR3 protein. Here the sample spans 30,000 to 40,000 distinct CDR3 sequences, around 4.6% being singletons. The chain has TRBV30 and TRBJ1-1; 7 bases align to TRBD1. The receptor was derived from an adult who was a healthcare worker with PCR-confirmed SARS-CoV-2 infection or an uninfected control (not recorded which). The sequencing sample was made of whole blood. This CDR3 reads CAWSTGGGNGEAFF. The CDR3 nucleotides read TGTGCCTGGAGTACGGGAGGGGGCAATGGTGAAGCTTTCTTT.